Detailed here is one T cell receptor beta chain. Sequencing used immunoSEQ multiplex PCR; TCRdb keeps in-frame clones, though not all of them. The data show some 74,000 clones, roughly 88% seen once. The data belong to a study of OX40 agonist ivuxolimab in advanced cancers. The V gene lost 1 base and the J gene lost 2 bases, with 12 bases spanning the gap. CDR3 size: 15 residues. Germline V gene data show CDR1 as MNHNS and CDR2 as SASEGT. The J gene is TRBJ2-7, the V gene TRBV6-1, with a possible D match to TRBD2 (6 bases). Sequencing was performed on CD4+ or CD8+ T cells sorted from blood, taken in a trial of the OX40 agonist ivuxolimab. The TCR comes from an adult with an advanced solid tumor such as melanoma, head and neck, liver or kidney cancer. This CDR3 reads CASSEVVGLPYEQYF. CDR3 DNA sequence: TGTGCCAGCAGTGAAGTCGTGGGACTTCCCTACGAGCAGTACTTC.